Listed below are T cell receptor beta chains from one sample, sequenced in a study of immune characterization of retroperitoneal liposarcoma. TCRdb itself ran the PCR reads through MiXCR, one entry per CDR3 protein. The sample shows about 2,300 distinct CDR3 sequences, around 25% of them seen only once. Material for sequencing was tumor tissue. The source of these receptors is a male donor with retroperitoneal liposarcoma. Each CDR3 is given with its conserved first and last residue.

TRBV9 CASSVDGLAASYEQYF
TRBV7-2 CASSRRGSSYEQFF
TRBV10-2 CASGGRERADTQYF
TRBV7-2 CASSLGYYEQFF
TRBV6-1 CATFESGQGVHEQYF
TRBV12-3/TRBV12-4 CASSSSDTQYF
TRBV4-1 CASSPSQGVGETQYF
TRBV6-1 CASSEQGPFTDTQYF
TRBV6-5 CASSPIAGRFQETQYF
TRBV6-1 CASREPGQGVEQYF
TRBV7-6 CASSLLGFTGELFF
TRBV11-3 CAIRGGGDEQYF
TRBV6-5 CASTTRPGQGGDNEQFF
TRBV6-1 CASTSSLAGDNEQFF
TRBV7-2 CASSLSSGQGKNIQFF
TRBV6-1 CASSEIAGGQETQYF
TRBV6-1 CASRTGAGGTYEQFF
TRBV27 CASSQTGTYNEQFF
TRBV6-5 CASSYPSGGYTF
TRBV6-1 CASSEGLSLGTQYF
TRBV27 CASSVRGKEYEQYF
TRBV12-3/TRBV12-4 CASSPLAVSTDTQYF
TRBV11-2 CASSKMRAGTSSSYEQYF
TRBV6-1 CASSYSAGSSGANVLTF
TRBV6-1 CASYRNGYYEQFF
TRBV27 CASSNRGGEQYF
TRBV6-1 CASSEVLAGEGAGVGELFF
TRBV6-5 CASSYFSSEQYF
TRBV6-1 CASRIGGEETQYF
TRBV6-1 CASSDMTSAKNIQFF
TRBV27 CASIGTVSYEQYF
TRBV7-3 CASSFQAGFDNEQFF
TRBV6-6 CASSYSMIGETQFF
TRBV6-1 CASSEGGSGYEQYF
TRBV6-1 CASSSQGAGETQYF
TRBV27 CASSWTRDHEQFF
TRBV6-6 CASSRQGAFETQYF
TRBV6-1 CASRPLISGANVLTF
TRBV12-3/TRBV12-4 CASSWGDRESETQFF
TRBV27 CASTDRDRGYNEQYF
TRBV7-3 CASSLGAAREQYF
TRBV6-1 CASSTGHTLYEQYF
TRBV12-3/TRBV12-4 CASTGTNNEQFF
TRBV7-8 CASTPTRTEYEQYF